The TCR beta chain under discussion was sequenced for a study of T cell changes during pregnancy in multiple sclerosis. CDR1 and CDR2 (germline): KGHSH, LQKENI. V was cut by 6 bases and J by 3 bases, with 12 bases left in between. This CDR3 contains 14 residues. Assay: immunoSEQ multiplex PCR; the TCRdb copy retains only in-frame clones and omits some. The sample consists of 65,000 to 85,000 clones, roughly 90% of them appearing once. This clone appeared a single time. The chain uses TRBV18 and TRBJ1-5; maybe TRBD1 (6 bases). Sequences were derived from peripheral blood, sampled after pregnancy. The TCR comes from a female donor in good health, enrolled as a control in a pregnancy study. This CDR3 is CASSPNRANQPQHF. CDR3 bases: TGTGCCAGCTCCCCTAACAGGGCCAATCAGCCCCAGCATTTT.